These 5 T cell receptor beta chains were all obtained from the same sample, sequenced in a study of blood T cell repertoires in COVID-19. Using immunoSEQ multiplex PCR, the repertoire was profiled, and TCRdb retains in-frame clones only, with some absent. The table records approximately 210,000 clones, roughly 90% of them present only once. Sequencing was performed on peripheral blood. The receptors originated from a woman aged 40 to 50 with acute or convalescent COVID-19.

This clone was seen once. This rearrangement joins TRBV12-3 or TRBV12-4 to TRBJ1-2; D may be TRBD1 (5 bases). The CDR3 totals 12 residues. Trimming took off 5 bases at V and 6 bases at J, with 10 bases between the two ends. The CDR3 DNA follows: TGTGCCAGCAGTCCTTCGGGGGATGGCTACACCTTC. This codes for CASSPSGDGYTF.

In DNA, the CDR3 is TGTGCCAGCAGCTTAGGCCGACAGATGGTCAACGAGCAGTACGTC. As protein: CASSLGRQMVNEQYV. This chain connects TRBV13 to TRBJ2-7; the D gene is possibly TRBD1 (5 bases). Per germline, CDR1 PRHDT and CDR2 FYEKMQ (reference sequence). The length of the CDR3 is 15 residues. Trimming shortened V by 0 bases and J by 5 bases, and 14 bases separated the two germline ends.

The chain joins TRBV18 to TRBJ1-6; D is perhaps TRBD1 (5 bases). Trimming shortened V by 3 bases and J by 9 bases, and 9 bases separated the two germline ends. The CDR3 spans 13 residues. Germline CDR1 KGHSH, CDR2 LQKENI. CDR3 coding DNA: TGTGCCAGCTCACCTGACAGCACTTCACCCCTCCACTTT. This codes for CASSPDSTSPLHF.

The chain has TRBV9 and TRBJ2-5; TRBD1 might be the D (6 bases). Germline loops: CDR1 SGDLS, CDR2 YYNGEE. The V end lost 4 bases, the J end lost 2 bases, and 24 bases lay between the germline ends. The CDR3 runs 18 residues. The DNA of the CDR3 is TGTGCCAGCAGCTCTAGGGCAGGACAGCATGTTATTCAAGAGACCCAGTACTTC. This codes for CASSSRAGQHVIQETQYF.

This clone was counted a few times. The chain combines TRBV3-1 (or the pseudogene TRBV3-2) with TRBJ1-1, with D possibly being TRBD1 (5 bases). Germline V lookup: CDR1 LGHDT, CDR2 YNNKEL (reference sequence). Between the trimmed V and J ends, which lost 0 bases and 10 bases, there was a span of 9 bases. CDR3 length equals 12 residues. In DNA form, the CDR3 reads TGTGCCAGCAGCCAAGAGCAGGGTAGAGCTTTCTTT. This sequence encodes CASSQEQGRAFF.